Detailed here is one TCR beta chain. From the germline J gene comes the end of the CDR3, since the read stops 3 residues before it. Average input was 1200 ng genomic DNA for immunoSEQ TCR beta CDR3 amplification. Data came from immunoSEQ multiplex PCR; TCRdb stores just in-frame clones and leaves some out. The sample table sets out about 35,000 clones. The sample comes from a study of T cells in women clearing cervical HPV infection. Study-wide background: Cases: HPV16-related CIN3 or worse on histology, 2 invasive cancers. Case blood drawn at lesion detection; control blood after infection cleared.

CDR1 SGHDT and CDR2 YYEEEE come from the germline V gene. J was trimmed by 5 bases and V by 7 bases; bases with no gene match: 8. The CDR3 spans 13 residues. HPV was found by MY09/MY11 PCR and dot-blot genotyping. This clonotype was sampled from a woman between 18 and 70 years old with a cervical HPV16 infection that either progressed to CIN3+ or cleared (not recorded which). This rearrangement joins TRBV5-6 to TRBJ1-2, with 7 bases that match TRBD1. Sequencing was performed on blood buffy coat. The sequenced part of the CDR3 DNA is TGTGCCAGCCAACAGGGGAGGACGTATGGC. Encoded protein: CASQQGRTYG. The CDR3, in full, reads CASQQGRTYGYTF. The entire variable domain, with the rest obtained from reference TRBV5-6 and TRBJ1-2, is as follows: DAGVTQSPTHLIKTRGQQVTLRCSPKSGHDTVSWYQQALGQGPQFIFQYYEEEERQRGNFPDRFSGHQFPNYSSELNVNALLLGDSALYLCASQQGRTYGYTFGSGTRLTVV.